These 21 T cell receptor beta chains came from one sample sequenced in a study of T cell responses to AZD1222 COVID-19 vaccine. Repertoires were generated with immunoSEQ multiplex PCR, while TCRdb's copy carries only in-frame clones and drops some. The table records about 120,000 clones, 88% of them present only once. The material sequenced was peripheral blood, taken on day 0 of AZD1222 vaccination. The receptors originated from an adult in good health.

The chain employs TRBV30 and TRBJ1-1; 9 bases line up with TRBD1. The CDR3 has 14 amino acids. Per the germline V gene, CDR1 is GTSNPN and CDR2 is SVGIG (reference sequence). The V segment lost 5 bases and the J segment 4 bases; nucleotides outside the gene matches: 8. CDR3 nucleotide sequence: TGTGCCTGGGCACAGGGGGCGCGCGGCACTGAAGCTTTCTTT. Encoded protein: CAWAQGARGTEAFF.

The rearrangement uses TRBV3-1 (or the pseudogene TRBV3-2) and TRBJ1-5; 9 bases fit TRBD1. The CDR3 length is 16 residues. Trimming removed 1 base from V and 4 bases from J; junction bases left unmatched: 5. Germline CDR1 is LGHDT and CDR2 is YNNKEL (reference sequence). The CDR3 DNA follows: TGTGCCAGCAGCCAAGGGGGGACAGGGAGGAATCAGCCCCAGCATTTT. The encoded protein is CASSQGGTGRNQPQHF.

This rearrangement joins TRBV12-2 to TRBJ1-5. TRBV12-2 is a recognized pseudogene. The CDR3 length is 13 residues. CDR3: CASRLAADGPQHF. The CDR3 DNA sequence: TGTGCAAGTCGCTTAGCCGCCGACGGGCCCCAGCATTTT.

The chain is built from TRBV4-1 and TRBJ2-7; D possibly uses TRBD1 or TRBD2 (5 bases each). V was cut by 4 bases and J by 0 bases, with 10 bases left in between. CDR1 and CDR2 (germline): MGHRA, YSYEKL. The CDR3 runs to 14 residues. This chain's CDR3 is CASSPGLYSYEQYF. In DNA, the CDR3 is TGCGCCAGCAGCCCGGGGCTCTACTCCTACGAGCAGTACTTC.

The chain carries TRBV29-1 and TRBJ2-2, with 9 bases lining up with TRBD1. The CDR3 runs to 18 residues. V gave up 4 bases and J gave up 0 bases; unmatched junction bases: 12. CDR1 SQVTM and CDR2 ANQGSEA come from the germline V gene. CDR3 residues: CSVVPRGDRASNTGELFF. The DNA for the CDR3 is TGCAGCGTTGTACCCCGTGGGGACAGGGCTTCGAACACCGGGGAGCTGTTTTTT.

This chain uses TRBV7-3 with TRBJ2-3; D assignment may be TRBD1 or TRBD2 (5 bases each). V was pared by 1 base and J by 3 bases, with 8 bases between. The CDR3 has 14 residues. Germline CDR1 and CDR2: SGHTA and FQGTGA. In nucleotides, the CDR3 is TGTGCCAGCAGCTTAAGGGACGGGACAGATACGCAGTATTTT. The encoded protein is CASSLRDGTDTQYF.

The chain employs TRBV28 and TRBJ1-1; 9 bases map to TRBD1. Germline CDR1 and CDR2: MDHEN and SYDVKM. The CDR3 contains 14 residues. The V gene end was trimmed by 5 bases and the J gene end by 1 base; junction bases not matched to a gene: 2. CDR3 coding DNA: TGTGCCAGCAGTGCGGACAGGGGGAACACTGAAGCTTTCTTT. Translating it yields CASSADRGNTEAFF.

The V gene is TRBV6-1, the J gene TRBJ1-2; possible D gene TRBD1, 5 bases. Germline V gene sequence: CDR1 MNHNS, CDR2 SASEGT. This CDR3 has 14 residues. V was shortened by 6 bases and J by 5 bases, with 16 bases between the two germline ends. CDR3 sequence reads: CASRGPGGEYGYTF. CDR3 bases: TGTGCCAGCAGGGGACCTGGAGGGGAATATGGCTACACCTTC.

This sequence joins TRBV5-1 and TRBJ2-2; 7 nucleotides align to TRBD2. After removal of 4 bases from V and 0 bases from J, the junction contained 6 bases not matched to a gene. CDR1 and CDR2 from the germline V gene are SGHRS and YFSETQ. The CDR3 totals 16 residues. CDR3 coding DNA: TGCGCCAGCAGCACGAGACTAGCAGCGAACACCGGGGAGCTGTTTTTT. It specifies CASSTRLAANTGELFF.

The V call is TRBV18, the J call TRBJ2-5, with D possibly TRBD2 on 5 matching bases. Per germline, CDR1 KGHSH and CDR2 LQKENI. CDR3 length: 15 residues. Trimming pared 3 bases from V and 3 bases from J, leaving 14 bases between. The CDR3: CASSPSMGAEETQYF. The CDR3 nucleotides read TGTGCCAGCTCACCTTCCATGGGAGCCGAAGAGACCCAGTACTTC.

The rearrangement uses TRBV24-1 and TRBJ1-2; D is unclear. Trimming removed 7 bases from V and 2 bases from J, with 7 bases in between. CDR1 and CDR2 (germline): KGHDR, SFDVKD. CDR3 length: 12 amino acids. CDR3 residues: CATSLSNYGYTF. The CDR3 DNA reads TGTGCCACCAGCCTCAGCAACTATGGCTACACCTTC.

The chain employs TRBV6-1 and TRBJ1-2; no reliable D call. Germline V gives CDR1 MNHNS, CDR2 SASEGT. The length of the CDR3 is 14 residues. V shed 2 bases and J shed 8 bases, with 15 bases lying between them. CDR3 amino acids: CASSEWNGPWGYTF. The CDR3 DNA reads as TGTGCCAGCAGTGAATGGAACGGACCCTGGGGCTACACCTTC.

CDR3 DNA sequence: TGTGCCAGCAGCAACCCCGAGACTGGCCAAGAGACCCAGTACTTC. Protein sequence: CASSNPETGQETQYF. The chain has TRBV7-8 and TRBJ2-5, with unresolved D. The CDR3 runs to 15 residues. Germline values: CDR1 SGHVS, CDR2 FQNEAQ. V was cut by 5 bases and J by 1 base, with 14 bases left in between.

The rearrangement joins TRBV18 to TRBJ1-2; 8 bases map to TRBD1. Unmatched junction bases numbered 5, after V lost 2 bases and J lost 3 bases. This CDR3 has 15 residues. The germline V gene has CDR1 KGHSH and CDR2 LQKENI. The CDR3 DNA is TGTGCCAGCTCACCAGGGACAGGTAGTGACTATGGCTACACCTTC. Amino acids: CASSPGTGSDYGYTF.

The chain links TRBV10-2 to TRBJ2-7; 7 nucleotides agree with TRBD2. Trimming removed 7 bases from V and 2 bases from J; junction bases left unmatched: 11. Germline V gene data show CDR1 as WSHSY and CDR2 as SAAADI. This CDR3 is built from 15 residues. As DNA, the CDR3 is TGCGCCAGCAACCACGCGGGAGCGGGACCCTACGAGCAGTACTTC. Translating it yields CASNHAGAGPYEQYF.

This clone came up once. V and J are TRBV29-1 and TRBJ2-6, with D unresolved. V was trimmed by 3 bases and J by 0 bases, leaving 6 bases between them. CDR3 length: 14 amino acids. The germline CDR1 and CDR2 sequences are SQVTM and ANQGSEA. The CDR3 nucleotides are TGCAGCGTTGAGGTTAGCTCTGGGGCCAACGTCCTGACTTTC. This encodes CSVEVSSGANVLTF.

V and J are TRBV12-3 or TRBV12-4 and TRBJ1-2; the D is unclear. Trimming cost V 7 bases and J 5 bases, with 14 bases left between them. The CDR3 has 13 residues. For the CDR3, the DNA is TGTGCCAGCAAGTGGGGAGCTGAGTATGGCTACACCTTC. Its protein is CASKWGAEYGYTF.

The chain couples TRBV5-1 to TRBJ2-1, with unresolved D. V shed 5 bases and J shed 6 bases, with 12 bases lying between them. Germline lookup yields CDR1 SGHRS and CDR2 YFSETQ. The CDR3 runs to 13 residues. The CDR3 reads CASSLTAPNEQFF. The CDR3 bases are TGCGCCAGCAGTTTAACGGCCCCCAATGAGCAGTTCTTC.

The chain uses TRBV7-9 and TRBJ1-2; D gene uncertain. CDR1 and CDR2 from the germline V gene are SEHNR and FQNEAQ (reference sequence). V shed 1 base and J shed 4 bases, with 10 bases lying between them. The CDR3 extends over 14 amino acids. DNA of the CDR3: TGTGCCAGCAGCTTAGTGGGCCCTCCCTATGGCTACACCTTC. This encodes CASSLVGPPYGYTF.

A few counts support this clone. The rearrangement joins TRBV16 to TRBJ1-2, with 9 bases fitting TRBD1. Germline V CDR1 and CDR2: KGHSY, FQNENV. The J segment lost 6 bases and the V segment lost 5 bases, leaving 7 bases of the junction unmatched. CDR3 length: 14 residues. The CDR3 nucleotides are TGTGCCAGCAGCATAGGGACAGGGAAAGATGGCTACACCTTC. Protein sequence: CASSIGTGKDGYTF. Filled out from reference TRBV16 and TRBJ1-2, the complete variable domain reads GEEVAQTPKHLVRGEGQKAKLYCAPIKGHSYVFWYQQVLKNEFKFLISFQNENVFDETGMPKERFSAKCLPNSPCSLEIQATKLEDSAVYFCASSIGTGKDGYTFGSGTRLTVV.

The chain carries TRBV6-5 and TRBJ1-1, with TRBD1 as a possible D gene (6 bases). The CDR3 runs 14 residues. The V gene's germline CDR1 is MNHEY and CDR2 SVGAGI. V was trimmed by 7 bases and J by 4 bases, leaving 16 bases between them. The CDR3, as DNA: TGTGCCAGCATCCACGGCGGGGGGCTCACTGAAGCTTTCTTT. It codes for CASIHGGGLTEAFF.